This is a list of T cell receptor beta chains from one sample in a study of blood T cell repertoires in COVID-19. Profiling relied on immunoSEQ multiplex PCR, and the TCRdb table lists in-frame clones only, not all of them. The sample lists some 96,000 clones, 70% to 90% occurring once. Sequences were obtained from peripheral blood. Receptors originate from a human donor in a cohort sampled during active COVID-19. The CDR3 runs from the conserved cysteine through the conserved F or W. The order of the fields is V gene, clone size, J gene, D gene, CDR3 DNA, CDR3 protein. The D gene is left open where the match is weak. Expanded clones get a size class; other rows say once, few or many, or leave the size out.

>TRBV28|-|TRBJ1-5|TRBD1
TGTGCCAGCAGTTTACCGGGACAGGGTTTCGTTGGGCAGCCCCAGCATTTT
CASSLPGQGFVGQPQHF
>TRBV5-1|-|TRBJ2-6|TRBD1
TGCGCCAGCAGCTCCGGGGACAGGGGGCAGTCAGGGGCCAACGTCCTGACTTTC
CASSSGDRGQSGANVLTF
>TRBV3-1/TRBV3-2|-|TRBJ1-1|TRBD1
TGTGCCAGCAGCCAAGATGGTGCGAAACCAGGGGGGAATAGATGGGACACTGAAGCTTTCTTT
CASSQDGAKPGGNRWDTEAFF
>TRBV18|few|TRBJ2-1|-
TGTGCCAGCTCACCACCGGTGCGGAATGAGCAGTTCTTC
CASSPPVRNEQFF
>TRBV9|-|TRBJ2-5|TRBD2
TGTGCCAGCAGCGTAGGGGGGGACTATCACCAAGAGACCCAGTACTTC
CASSVGGDYHQETQYF
>TRBV5-6|once|TRBJ2-7|TRBD2
TGTGCCAGCAGCCCAGTTACAGCGGGAGGTTACGAGCAGTACTTC
CASSPVTAGGYEQYF
>TRBV5-1|-|TRBJ2-3|-
TGCGCCAGCAGCTTGGACAAGGCGGCAGATACGCAGTATTTT
CASSLDKAADTQYF
>TRBV6-1|-|TRBJ2-2|-
TGTGCCAGCAGTGGGGGCAGGGTCTCGAACACCGGGGAGCTGTTTTTT
CASSGGRVSNTGELFF
>TRBV11-2|-|TRBJ2-1|-
TGTGCCAGCAGCTTAGAGCCTAGCGCGAACAATGAGCAGTTCTTC
CASSLEPSANNEQFF
>TRBV5-1|-|TRBJ2-1|-
TGCGCCAGCAGCTTGGCTGGGCATGGTGAGCAGTTCTTC
CASSLAGHGEQFF
>TRBV6-6|-|TRBJ2-7|TRBD1
TGTGCCAGCAGTTACGCGACGGACAGGCCTTACGAGCAGTACTTC
CASSYATDRPYEQYF
>TRBV7-7|-|TRBJ2-7|TRBD1
TGTGCTAGCAGCTTAGCATGGGGACAGGAGTACGAGCAGTACTTC
CASSLAWGQEYEQYF
>TRBV7-3|few|TRBJ1-1|TRBD1
TGTGCCAGCAGCTTAACTGGAGGACAGGTTAACACTGAAGCTTTCTTT
CASSLTGGQVNTEAFF
>TRBV6-6|-|TRBJ2-3|TRBD2
TGTGCCAGCAGTTACAGGAGCGGGATCACAGATACGCAGTATTTT
CASSYRSGITDTQYF
>TRBV6-1|once|TRBJ2-1|-
TGTGCCAGCAGTGAAGCGCTTTGGCGGGAGCAGTTCTTC
CASSEALWREQFF
>TRBV5-4|-|TRBJ2-2|TRBD1
TGTGCCAGCAGCTTATGGCAGGGGGCGAACACCGGGGAGCTGTTTTTT
CASSLWQGANTGELFF
>TRBV6-5|-|TRBJ1-2|-
TGTGCCAGCGGTCAGGGTTTTGGCTACACCTTC
CASGQGFGYTF
>TRBV28|-|TRBJ2-7|TRBD1
TGTGCCAGCAGTTCGGCAGGACAGGGGGTCCCCTACGAGCAGTACTTC
CASSSAGQGVPYEQYF
>TRBV5-1|-|TRBJ2-3|TRBD2
TGCGCCAGCAGCGTACTAGCGGGAGAAACAGATACGCAGTATTTT
CASSVLAGETDTQYF
>TRBV10-3|-|TRBJ2-5|TRBD1
TGTGCCATCAGTGTAGGGCAGGGGGCTGGGTACCAAGAGACCCAGTACTTC
CAISVGQGAGYQETQYF
>TRBV5-4|-|TRBJ2-7|TRBD2
TGTGCCAGCAGCCTTGGACTAGCGGGAGGCTACGAGCAGTACTTC
CASSLGLAGGYEQYF
>TRBV29-1|-|TRBJ1-3|-
TGCAGCGTCGAGGTAACTCCGAGCTCTGGAAACACCATATATTTT
CSVEVTPSSGNTIYF
>TRBV7-3|-|TRBJ1-3|-
TGTGCCAGCAGCTTCCAGGGTGCGAACACCATATATTTT
CASSFQGANTIYF
>TRBV30|-|TRBJ1-5|TRBD1
TGTGCCTGGAATCAGGGGGGAGCAAATCAGCCCCAGCATTTT
CAWNQGGANQPQHF
>TRBV9|-|TRBJ2-3|TRBD2
TGTGCCAGCAGCCCGAGACTAGCGGGAGGTTTCACAGATACGCAGTATTTT
CASSPRLAGGFTDTQYF
>TRBV28|-|TRBJ2-1|TRBD1
TGTGCCAGCAGTTTATTAGGACAGGACCACAATGAGCAGTTCTTC
CASSLLGQDHNEQFF
>TRBV5-1|-|TRBJ2-5|TRBD1
TGCGCCAGCAGGAAACAGGGGCAAGAAGAGACCCAGTACTTC
CASRKQGQEETQYF
>TRBV2|-|TRBJ1-3|-
TGTGCCAGCAGTGGCTCCGTCGGAGCCTCTGGAAACACCATATATTTT
CASSGSVGASGNTIYF
>TRBV2|-|TRBJ1-2|TRBD1
TGTGCCAGCAGGGAGGGACAGGAGGTCAGCTATGGCTACACCTTC
CASREGQEVSYGYTF
>TRBV9|-|TRBJ2-7|TRBD1
TGTGCCAGCAGCATTGCCGGGACAGGGCCTTACGAGCAGTACTTC
CASSIAGTGPYEQYF
>TRBV28|-|TRBJ2-7|TRBD1
TGTGCCAGCAGTTTTTCTATGGGACAGGGGTGGTACGAGCAGTACTTC
CASSFSMGQGWYEQYF
>TRBV5-4|-|TRBJ2-7|TRBD2
TGTGCCAGCAGCTTGGCCGAGGCGGGGGGATACGAGCAGTACTTC
CASSLAEAGGYEQYF
>TRBV19|once|TRBJ1-4|TRBD1
TGTGCCAGTAGTAGATCAGGGGGCTCCGGTGAAAAACTGTTTTTT
CASSRSGGSGEKLFF
>TRBV2|-|TRBJ1-4|-
TGTGCCAGCAGTGGGAGTCCAGGGACAACTAATGAAAAACTGTTTTTT
CASSGSPGTTNEKLFF
>TRBV19|few|TRBJ1-2|-
TGTGCCAGTAGTATTAAGACAGGAGCTAACTATGGCTACACCTTC
CASSIKTGANYGYTF
>TRBV27|-|TRBJ2-2|-
TGTGCCAGCAGTTTAAAGAGGGTGAACACCGGGGAGCTGTTTTTT
CASSLKRVNTGELFF
>TRBV28|-|TRBJ1-6|TRBD1
TGTGCCACCAGAACAGGGGGCGCCTACTATAATTCACCCCTCCACTTT
CATRTGGAYYNSPLHF
>TRBV2|-|TRBJ2-1|TRBD1
TGTGCCAGCAGCCTGGGACAGACCTACAATGAGCAGTTCTTC
CASSLGQTYNEQFF
>TRBV3-1/TRBV3-2|-|TRBJ2-7|-
TGTGCCAGCAGCCAAGATTGGCAGTCCCACTACGAGCAGTACTTC
CASSQDWQSHYEQYF
>TRBV7-2|-|TRBJ2-5|TRBD2
TGTGCCAGCAGCCGGCCGACTAGCGGGGTAGAGACCCAGTACTTC
CASSRPTSGVETQYF
>TRBV5-1|-|TRBJ2-3|-
TGCGCCAGCAGACTCACAGATACGCAGTATTTT
CASRLTDTQYF
>TRBV7-2|few|TRBJ2-7|TRBD2
TGTGCCAGCAGCTTAGGGAGCGGGGCCTCCTACGAGCAGTACTTC
CASSLGSGASYEQYF
>TRBV9|-|TRBJ2-5|-
TGTGCCAGCAGCCTGCAGGGAGGAGAGACCCAGTACTTC
CASSLQGGETQYF
>TRBV6-5|-|TRBJ2-7|-
TGTGCCGGCACACTTTCCGCCGACTCCTACGAGCAGTACTTC
CAGTLSADSYEQYF
>TRBV19|-|TRBJ2-5|-
TGTGCCAGTAGTATAGGGGCAATCCAAGAGACCCAGTACTTC
CASSIGAIQETQYF
>TRBV2|-|TRBJ1-2|-
TGTGCCAGCAGTGCTGTAAGGGGCGGCGATGGCTACACCTTC
CASSAVRGGDGYTF
>TRBV6-6|few|TRBJ1-4|-
TGTGCCAGCAGAGCTAAGGAGGGGGGGTATAATGAAAAACTGTTTTTT
CASRAKEGGYNEKLFF
>TRBV10-3|-|TRBJ1-1|-
TGTGCCATCAGTGAAGTGAGGGATATGAACACTGAAGCTTTCTTT
CAISEVRDMNTEAFF
>TRBV19|-|TRBJ2-2|TRBD1
TGTGCCAGTAGTAGACGACAGGGGATGACCGGGGAGCTGTTTTTT
CASSRRQGMTGELFF
>TRBV5-1|-|TRBJ1-3|-
TGCGCCAGCAGCTGGACAGCCGCAGCGGACACCATATATTTT
CASSWTAAADTIYF
>TRBV9|few|TRBJ1-3|-
TGTGCCAGCACCGCAGGGGTCTCTGGAAACACCATATATTTT
CASTAGVSGNTIYF